The rows below give T cell receptor beta chains drawn from one sample of a study of T cell responses to AZD1222 COVID-19 vaccine. The table came from immunoSEQ multiplex PCR; TCRdb's copy has only in-frame clones and leaves some out. This table holds approximately 110,000 clones, approximately 89% found once. Here the sequenced sample was peripheral blood, taken 28 days after the second AZD1222 dose. The receptor set was obtained from an adult who received the AZD1222 COVID-19 vaccine. The CDR3 runs from the conserved cysteine through the conserved F or W. D genes are given only for firm matches. Clone size appears in some rows only: once, few, many, or a class for an expanded clone.

size: -
D: -
J: TRBJ1-1
V: TRBV6-2/TRBV6-3
CDR3: CASSLDGNTEAFF
DNA: TGTGCCAGCAGCCTGGACGGGAACACTGAAGCTTTCTTT

size: -
D: TRBD2
J: TRBJ2-1
V: TRBV6-5
CDR3: CISGGPYNEQFF
DNA: TGTATAAGCGGGGGTCCCTACAATGAGCAGTTCTTC

size: -
D: TRBD1
J: TRBJ1-2
V: TRBV19
CDR3: CASKSGTGNYGYTF
DNA: TGTGCCAGTAAATCCGGGACAGGGAACTATGGCTACACCTTC

size: -
D: -
J: TRBJ2-7
V: TRBV19
CDR3: CASSMRIQGYEQYF
DNA: TGTGCCAGTAGTATGAGAATACAGGGATACGAGCAGTACTTC

size: -
D: -
J: TRBJ1-2
V: TRBV7-9
CDR3: CASSGIRARYGYTF
DNA: TGTGCCAGCAGCGGGATAAGGGCGAGGTATGGCTACACCTTC

size: -
D: -
J: TRBJ1-2
V: TRBV7-9
CDR3: CASSVAGTGKNYGYTF
DNA: TGTGCCAGCAGCGTCGCAGGCACAGGAAAGAACTATGGCTACACCTTC

size: -
D: -
J: TRBJ1-1
V: TRBV28
CDR3: CASSKLLRTEAFF
DNA: TGTGCCAGCAGCAAACTGTTGAGGACTGAAGCTTTCTTT

size: -
D: -
J: TRBJ1-2
V: TRBV4-3
CDR3: CASSQDRLNHYGYTF
DNA: TGCGCCAGCAGCCAAGATCGGTTGAACCACTATGGCTACACCTTC

size: few
D: -
J: TRBJ1-3
V: TRBV7-2
CDR3: CASSLQGDSGNTIYF
DNA: TGTGCCAGCAGCCTACAGGGCGACTCTGGAAACACCATATATTTT

size: -
D: TRBD2
J: TRBJ2-3
V: TRBV14
CDR3: CASRSSGRAADTQYF
DNA: TGTGCCAGCAGATCTAGCGGGAGGGCCGCAGATACGCAGTATTTT

size: -
D: -
J: TRBJ2-3
V: TRBV18
CDR3: CASSPPLQGTDTQYF
DNA: TGTGCCAGCTCACCACCTCTTCAGGGGACAGATACGCAGTATTTT

size: -
D: TRBD1
J: TRBJ1-4
V: TRBV29-1
CDR3: CSVDPRQGGEKLFF
DNA: TGCAGCGTTGATCCCCGACAGGGTGGCGAAAAACTGTTTTTT

size: -
D: -
J: TRBJ2-2
V: TRBV24-1
CDR3: CATSSTLNTGELFF
DNA: TGTGCCACCAGCAGTACCCTGAACACCGGGGAGCTGTTTTTT

size: -
D: -
J: TRBJ2-3
V: TRBV2
CDR3: CASSVGQRGTDTQYF
DNA: TGTGCCAGCAGTGTTGGACAGAGAGGCACAGATACGCAGTATTTT

size: -
D: TRBD1
J: TRBJ1-6
V: TRBV2
CDR3: CASSGTGQNSPLHF
DNA: TGTGCCAGCAGCGGGACAGGGCAGAATTCACCCCTCCACTTT

size: -
D: -
J: TRBJ2-2
V: TRBV4-3
CDR3: CASSPSQRVMNTGELFF
DNA: TGCGCCAGCAGCCCATCCCAGCGGGTTATGAACACCGGGGAGCTGTTTTTT

size: -
D: -
J: TRBJ2-3
V: TRBV6-4
CDR3: CASSRDQSTDTQYF
DNA: TGTGCCAGCAGTCGGGACCAGAGCACAGATACGCAGTATTTT

size: -
D: -
J: TRBJ1-1
V: TRBV5-1
CDR3: CASSLYAGEAFF
DNA: TGCGCCAGCAGCTTGTATGCTGGTGAAGCTTTCTTT

size: -
D: -
J: TRBJ1-5
V: TRBV27
CDR3: CASMRAKGPDQPQHF
DNA: TGTGCCAGCATGCGAGCTAAGGGTCCCGATCAGCCCCAGCATTTT

size: -
D: -
J: TRBJ2-7
V: TRBV30
CDR3: CAWSAQGNEQYF
DNA: TGTGCCTGGAGTGCCCAGGGGAACGAGCAGTACTTC

size: -
D: TRBD1
J: TRBJ2-5
V: TRBV5-1
CDR3: CASSLDPGTAQETQYF
DNA: TGCGCCAGCAGCTTGGACCCAGGGACAGCCCAAGAGACCCAGTACTTC

size: -
D: TRBD1
J: TRBJ1-5
V: TRBV7-8
CDR3: CASSSLSILQLDRVYNQPQHF
DNA: TGTGCCAGCAGCAGCCTATCCATCCTTCAACTGGACAGGGTCTACAATCAGCCCCAGCATTTT

size: -
D: -
J: TRBJ2-2
V: TRBV27
CDR3: CASSLLGGAQDTGELFF
DNA: TGTGCCAGCAGTTTATTAGGGGGGGCGCAGGACACCGGGGAGCTGTTTTTT

size: once
D: TRBD1
J: TRBJ1-1
V: TRBV6-1
CDR3: CASSETGENTEAFF
DNA: TGTGCCAGCAGTGAAACAGGGGAGAACACTGAAGCTTTCTTT

size: once
D: -
J: TRBJ2-7
V: TRBV27
CDR3: CASKENRDGNYEQYF
DNA: TGTGCCAGCAAAGAAAACCGGGACGGTAACTACGAGCAGTACTTC

size: -
D: -
J: TRBJ1-2
V: TRBV15
CDR3: CATSRDRLLDGYTF
DNA: TGTGCCACCAGCAGAGATCGTCTATTAGATGGCTACACCTTC

size: -
D: -
J: TRBJ2-2
V: TRBV14
CDR3: CASSHRQEMSTGELFF
DNA: TGTGCCAGCAGCCACCGACAGGAAATGAGCACCGGGGAGCTGTTTTTT

size: -
D: -
J: TRBJ1-1
V: TRBV6-5
CDR3: CASSISGNMNTEAFF
DNA: TGTGCCAGCAGTATTTCAGGGAACATGAACACTGAAGCTTTCTTT

size: -
D: TRBD2
J: TRBJ2-1
V: TRBV11-2
CDR3: CASSLVGGTYNEQFF
DNA: TGTGCCAGCAGTCTTGTGGGGGGGACCTACAATGAGCAGTTCTTC

size: -
D: -
J: TRBJ1-3
V: TRBV25-1
CDR3: CASSSYGQGNTIYF
DNA: TGTGCCAGCAGTTCGTACGGGCAGGGGAACACCATATATTTT

size: -
D: TRBD1
J: TRBJ1-2
V: TRBV23-1
CDR3: CASSQHRGNGYTF
DNA: TGCGCCAGCAGTCAACACAGGGGCAATGGCTACACCTTC

size: -
D: -
J: TRBJ2-1
V: TRBV19
CDR3: CASSIDEVAEQFF
DNA: TGTGCCAGTAGTATAGACGAGGTCGCTGAGCAGTTCTTC

size: once
D: TRBD2
J: TRBJ2-5
V: TRBV4-2
CDR3: CASSQDGGGGEETQYF
DNA: TGTGCCAGCAGCCAAGATGGCGGGGGGGGCGAAGAGACCCAGTACTTC

size: -
D: TRBD1
J: TRBJ2-1
V: TRBV6-5
CDR3: CASSTTGQVNEQFF
DNA: TGTGCCAGCAGTACTACGGGACAGGTCAATGAGCAGTTCTTC

size: -
D: TRBD1
J: TRBJ1-3
V: TRBV13
CDR3: CASSPTGAGNTIYF
DNA: TGTGCCAGCAGCCCGACAGGGGCTGGAAACACCATATATTTT

size: few
D: TRBD1
J: TRBJ2-7
V: TRBV4-3
CDR3: CASSPGTDYEQYF
DNA: TGCGCCAGCAGCCCCGGGACAGACTACGAGCAGTACTTC

size: -
D: TRBD2
J: TRBJ2-1
V: TRBV19
CDR3: CASSIGGLAGYNEQFF
DNA: TGTGCCAGTAGTATTGGGGGACTAGCGGGGTACAATGAGCAGTTCTTC

size: -
D: -
J: TRBJ2-3
V: TRBV4-3
CDR3: CASSQDTPPSISTDTQYF
DNA: TGCGCCAGCAGCCAAGACACCCCCCCTAGTATTAGCACAGATACGCAGTATTTT

size: -
D: -
J: TRBJ2-3
V: TRBV3-1/TRBV3-2
CDR3: CASSRFGGGAPDTQYF
DNA: TGTGCCAGCAGCCGTTTCGGAGGGGGGGCTCCAGATACGCAGTATTTT

size: -
D: -
J: TRBJ2-7
V: TRBV2
CDR3: CASKRDLSSYEQYF
DNA: TGTGCCAGCAAGAGGGACCTATCGTCCTACGAGCAGTACTTC

size: -
D: TRBD1
J: TRBJ1-2
V: TRBV6-5
CDR3: CASRGGQGAYGYTF
DNA: TGTGCCAGCAGGGGGGGACAGGGGGCGTATGGCTACACCTTC

size: -
D: -
J: TRBJ2-3
V: TRBV20-1
CDR3: CSASKASGTDTQYF
DNA: TGCAGTGCTAGTAAAGCCAGCGGCACAGATACGCAGTATTTT

size: -
D: TRBD1
J: TRBJ1-1
V: TRBV6-2/TRBV6-3
CDR3: CASRYRGTEAFF
DNA: TGTGCCAGCAGATACAGGGGGACTGAAGCTTTCTTT

size: -
D: -
J: TRBJ1-5
V: TRBV12-1
CDR3: CASSCLLEQPQHF
DNA: TGTGCCAGCAGCTGTCTACTGGAACAGCCCCAGCATTTT

size: -
D: -
J: TRBJ1-2
V: TRBV5-1
CDR3: CASSLYGGRDYGYTF
DNA: TGCGCCAGCAGCTTGTACGGGGGGCGCGACTATGGCTACACCTTC

size: -
D: -
J: TRBJ1-1
V: TRBV18
CDR3: CASSSGQNTEAFF
DNA: TGTGCCAGCTCAAGTGGCCAGAACACTGAAGCTTTCTTT

size: once
D: -
J: TRBJ2-7
V: TRBV30
CDR3: CAWSVRGAYEQYF
DNA: TGTGCCTGGAGTGTACGAGGTGCTTACGAGCAGTACTTC

size: -
D: TRBD2
J: TRBJ2-7
V: TRBV2
CDR3: CASRVEGGPYEQYF
DNA: TGTGCCAGCAGGGTGGAGGGAGGGCCATACGAGCAGTACTTC

size: -
D: TRBD1
J: TRBJ1-1
V: TRBV28
CDR3: CASSGRQGSNTEAFF
DNA: TGTGCCAGCAGTGGAAGACAGGGGTCAAACACTGAAGCTTTCTTT

size: once
D: -
J: TRBJ2-3
V: TRBV4-1
CDR3: CASSQAGTKSTDTQYF
DNA: TGCGCCAGCAGCCAAGCTGGTACAAAGAGCACAGATACGCAGTATTTT

size: -
D: -
J: TRBJ1-1
V: TRBV10-3
CDR3: CAIKQGSTEAFF
DNA: TGTGCCATCAAGCAGGGCTCGACTGAAGCTTTCTTT

size: -
D: -
J: TRBJ1-1
V: TRBV19
CDR3: CASSRAGEGEAFF
DNA: TGTGCCAGTAGTCGGGCAGGGGAAGGTGAAGCTTTCTTT

size: -
D: TRBD1
J: TRBJ1-1
V: TRBV4-3
CDR3: CASSQELVGTGVEAFF
DNA: TGCGCCAGCAGCCAAGAACTCGTTGGGACAGGGGTTGAAGCTTTCTTT

size: -
D: TRBD2
J: TRBJ2-1
V: TRBV24-1
CDR3: CATSDSPGLRLYNEQFF
DNA: TGTGCCACCAGTGACAGCCCGGGACTAAGGCTCTACAATGAGCAGTTCTTC

size: -
D: TRBD2
J: TRBJ2-3
V: TRBV6-2/TRBV6-3
CDR3: CASSLGTSGALTQYF
DNA: TGTGCCAGCAGTCTGGGGACTAGCGGTGCCCTTACGCAGTATTTT

size: -
D: TRBD1
J: TRBJ2-7
V: TRBV4-3
CDR3: CASSPRTGPYEQYF
DNA: TGCGCCAGCAGCCCGAGGACAGGGCCCTACGAGCAGTACTTC